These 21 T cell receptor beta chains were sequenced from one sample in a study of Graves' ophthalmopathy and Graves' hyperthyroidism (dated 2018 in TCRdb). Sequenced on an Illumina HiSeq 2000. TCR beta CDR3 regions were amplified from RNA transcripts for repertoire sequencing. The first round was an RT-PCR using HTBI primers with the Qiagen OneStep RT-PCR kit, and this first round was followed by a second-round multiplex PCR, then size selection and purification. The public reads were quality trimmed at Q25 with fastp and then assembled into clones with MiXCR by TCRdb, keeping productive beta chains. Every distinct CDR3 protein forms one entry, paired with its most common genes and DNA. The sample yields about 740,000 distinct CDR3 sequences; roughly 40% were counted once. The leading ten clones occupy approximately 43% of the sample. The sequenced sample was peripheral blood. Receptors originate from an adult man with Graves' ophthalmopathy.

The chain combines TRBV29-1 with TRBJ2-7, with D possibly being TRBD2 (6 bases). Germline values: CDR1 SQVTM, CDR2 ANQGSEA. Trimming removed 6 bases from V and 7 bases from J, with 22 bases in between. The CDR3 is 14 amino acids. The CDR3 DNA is TGCAGCGTAGATCGACGGACCGGGGAGGTGGAGCAGTACTTC. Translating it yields CSVDRRTGEVEQYF.

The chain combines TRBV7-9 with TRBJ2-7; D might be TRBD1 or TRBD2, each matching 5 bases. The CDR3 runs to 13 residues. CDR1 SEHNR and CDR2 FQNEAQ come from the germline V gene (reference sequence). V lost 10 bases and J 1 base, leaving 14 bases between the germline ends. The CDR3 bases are TGTGCCATCTCCGGGACGGTGTCCTACGAGCAGTACTTC. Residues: CAISGTVSYEQYF.

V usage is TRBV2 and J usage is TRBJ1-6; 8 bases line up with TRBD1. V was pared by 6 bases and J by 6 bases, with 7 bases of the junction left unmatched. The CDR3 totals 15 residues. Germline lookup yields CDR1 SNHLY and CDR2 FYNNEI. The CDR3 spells CASRATGGSNSPLHF. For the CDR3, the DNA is TGTGCCAGCAGAGCAACAGGGGGGAGTAATTCACCCCTCCACTTT.

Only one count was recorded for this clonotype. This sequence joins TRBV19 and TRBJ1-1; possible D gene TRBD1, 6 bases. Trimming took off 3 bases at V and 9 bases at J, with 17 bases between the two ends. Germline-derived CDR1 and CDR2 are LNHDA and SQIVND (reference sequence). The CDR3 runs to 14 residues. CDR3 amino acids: CASSIRGFQSQAFF. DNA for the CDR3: TGTGCCAGTAGTATTAGGGGGTTCCAATCGCAAGCTTTCTTT.

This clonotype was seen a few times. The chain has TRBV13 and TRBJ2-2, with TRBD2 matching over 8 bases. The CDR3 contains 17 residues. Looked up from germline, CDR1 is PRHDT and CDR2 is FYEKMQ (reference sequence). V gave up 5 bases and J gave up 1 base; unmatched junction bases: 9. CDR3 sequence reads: CASSLISLAGNTGELFF. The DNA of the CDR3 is TGTGCCAGCAGCCTAATTTCGCTAGCGGGGAACACCGGGGAGCTGTTTTTT.

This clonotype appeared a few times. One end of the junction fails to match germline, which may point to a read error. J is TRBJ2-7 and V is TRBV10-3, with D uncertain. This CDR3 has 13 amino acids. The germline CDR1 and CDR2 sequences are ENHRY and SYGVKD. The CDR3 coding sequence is TGTGCCAGCAGTGATTCAGACCCCTACGAGCAGTACTTC. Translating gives CASSDSDPYEQYF.

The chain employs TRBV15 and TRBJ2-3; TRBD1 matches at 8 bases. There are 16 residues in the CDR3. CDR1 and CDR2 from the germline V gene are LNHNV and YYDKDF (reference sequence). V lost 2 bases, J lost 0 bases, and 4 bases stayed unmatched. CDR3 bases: TGTGCCACCAGCAGACGGCAGGGGGCCAGCACAGATACGCAGTATTTT. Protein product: CATSRRQGASTDTQYF.

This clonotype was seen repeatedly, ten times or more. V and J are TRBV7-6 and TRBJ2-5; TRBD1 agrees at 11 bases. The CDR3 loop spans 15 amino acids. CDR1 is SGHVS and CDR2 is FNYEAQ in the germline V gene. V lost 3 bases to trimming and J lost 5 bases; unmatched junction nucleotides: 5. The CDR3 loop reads CASSFLGQGGETQYF. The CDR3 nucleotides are TGTGCCAGCAGCTTTCTGGGACAGGGGGGCGAGACCCAGTACTTC.

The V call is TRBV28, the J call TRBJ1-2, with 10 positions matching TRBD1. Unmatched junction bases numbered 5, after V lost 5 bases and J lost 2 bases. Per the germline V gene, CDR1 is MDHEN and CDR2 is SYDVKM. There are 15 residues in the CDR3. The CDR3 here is CASSISTGGNYGYTF. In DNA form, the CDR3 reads TGTGCCAGCAGTATCTCGACAGGGGGCAACTATGGCTACACCTTC.

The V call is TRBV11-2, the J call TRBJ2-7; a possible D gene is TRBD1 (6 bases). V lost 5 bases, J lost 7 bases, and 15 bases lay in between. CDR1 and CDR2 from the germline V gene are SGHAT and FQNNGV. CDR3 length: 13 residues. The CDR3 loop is CASSQGTRWEQYF. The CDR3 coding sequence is TGTGCCAGCAGCCAGGGGACCCGATGGGAGCAGTACTTC.

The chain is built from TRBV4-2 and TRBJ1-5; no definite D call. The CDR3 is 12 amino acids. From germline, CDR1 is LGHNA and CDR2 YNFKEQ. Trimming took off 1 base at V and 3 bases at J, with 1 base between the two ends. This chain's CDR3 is CASSQVNQPQHF. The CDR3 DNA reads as TGTGCCAGCAGCCAAGTCAATCAGCCCCAGCATTTT.

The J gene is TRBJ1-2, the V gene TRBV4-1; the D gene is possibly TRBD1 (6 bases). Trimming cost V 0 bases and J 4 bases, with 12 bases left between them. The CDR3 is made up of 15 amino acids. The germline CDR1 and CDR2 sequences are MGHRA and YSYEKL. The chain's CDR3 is CASSQDPRGSYGYTF. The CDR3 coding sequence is TGCGCCAGCAGCCAAGACCCCAGGGGAAGCTATGGCTACACCTTC.

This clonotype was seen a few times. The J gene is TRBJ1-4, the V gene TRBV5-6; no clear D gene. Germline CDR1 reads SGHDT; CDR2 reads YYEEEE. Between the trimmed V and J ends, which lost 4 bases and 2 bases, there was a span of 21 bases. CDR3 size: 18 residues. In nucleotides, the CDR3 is TGTGCCAGCAGCCCGCCGTCGAGCTATTCAAAGACTAATGAAAAACTGTTTTTT. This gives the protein CASSPPSSYSKTNEKLFF.

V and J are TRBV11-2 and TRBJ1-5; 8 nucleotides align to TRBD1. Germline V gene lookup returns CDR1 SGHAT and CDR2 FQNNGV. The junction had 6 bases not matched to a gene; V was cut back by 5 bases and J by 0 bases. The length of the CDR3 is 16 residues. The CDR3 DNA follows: TGTGCCAGCAGCCCGGGACAGGTGCTTAGCAATCAGCCCCAGCATTTT. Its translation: CASSPGQVLSNQPQHF.

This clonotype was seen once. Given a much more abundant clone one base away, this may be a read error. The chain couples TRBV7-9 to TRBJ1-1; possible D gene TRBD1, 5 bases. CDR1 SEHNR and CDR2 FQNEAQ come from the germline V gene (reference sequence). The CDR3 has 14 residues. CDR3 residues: CASSLGPERAEAFF. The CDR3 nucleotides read TGCGCCAGCAGCTTGGGACCGGAGAGGGCTGAAGCTTTCTTT.

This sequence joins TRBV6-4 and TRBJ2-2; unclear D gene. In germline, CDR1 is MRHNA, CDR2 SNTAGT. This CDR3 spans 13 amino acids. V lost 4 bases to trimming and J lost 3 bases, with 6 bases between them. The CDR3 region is CASSGADTGELFF. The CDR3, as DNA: TGTGCCAGCAGTGGGGCGGACACCGGGGAGCTGTTTTTT.

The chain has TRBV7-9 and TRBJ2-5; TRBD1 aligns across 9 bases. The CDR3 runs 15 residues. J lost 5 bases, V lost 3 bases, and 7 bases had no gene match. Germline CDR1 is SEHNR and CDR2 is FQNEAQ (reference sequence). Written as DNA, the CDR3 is TGTGCCAGCAGCTTTCGGACAGGGGTTGAGGAGACCCAGTACTTC. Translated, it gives CASSFRTGVEETQYF.

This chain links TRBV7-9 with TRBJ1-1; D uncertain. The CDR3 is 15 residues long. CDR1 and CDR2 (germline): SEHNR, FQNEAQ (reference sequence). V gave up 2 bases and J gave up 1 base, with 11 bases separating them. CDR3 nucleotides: TGTGCCAGCAGCTTAACTGTCGGAGGGAACACTGAAGCTTTCTTT. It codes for CASSLTVGGNTEAFF.

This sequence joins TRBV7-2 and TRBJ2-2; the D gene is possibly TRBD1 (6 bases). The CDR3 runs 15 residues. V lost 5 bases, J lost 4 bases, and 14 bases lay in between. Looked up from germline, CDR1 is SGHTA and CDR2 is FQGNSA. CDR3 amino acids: CASSLGRGFTGELFF. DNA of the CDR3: TGTGCCAGCAGCCTGGGCAGGGGATTCACCGGGGAGCTGTTTTTT. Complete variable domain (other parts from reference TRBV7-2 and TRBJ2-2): GAGVSQSPSNKVTEKGKDVELRCDPISGHTALYWYRQSLGQGLEFLIYFQGNSAPDKSGLPSDRFSAERTGGSVSTLTIQRTQQEDSAVYLCASSLGRGFTGELFFGEGSRLTVL.

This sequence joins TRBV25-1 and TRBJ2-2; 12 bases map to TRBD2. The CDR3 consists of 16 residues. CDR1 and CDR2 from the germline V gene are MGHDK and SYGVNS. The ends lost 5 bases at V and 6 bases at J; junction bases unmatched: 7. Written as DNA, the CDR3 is TGTGCCAGCAGTTCCCTAGCGGGAGGGGTTTCCGGGGAGCTGTTTTTT. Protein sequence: CASSSLAGGVSGELFF.

CDR3 in DNA: TGTGCCAGCAGTGACCCGAGACAGGGACCCAATTCACCCCTCCACTTT. Its protein product is CASSDPRQGPNSPLHF. V usage is TRBV25-1 and J usage is TRBJ1-6, with 7 bases fitting TRBD1. The length of the CDR3 is 16 residues. Germline CDR1 and CDR2: MGHDK and SYGVNS. The trim removed 3 bases at V and 7 bases at J, leaving 9 bases unmatched.